Sequencing of this T cell receptor (beta chain) was carried out in a study of blood T cell repertoires in COVID-19. For the study at large: PBMCs, B-cell-depleted T cells, or T cells provided the cDNA or gDNA that made up the material.

In the authors' methods: Amplification of reference gene primers was used by the study to estimate nucleated cell counts. The method was immunoSEQ multiplex PCR; TCRdb's version includes in-frame clones alone and lacks a portion of them. The D gene and trimming were derived from the DNA, and the V and J assignments and clone size from that table. The sample lists over 150,000 clones, 86% occurring once. V shed 4 bases and J 9 bases; nucleotides not matched to a gene: 10. CDR3 length: 15 residues. The germline gives CDR1 LNHDA, CDR2 SQIVND (reference sequence). The V call is TRBV19, the J call TRBJ2-1, with 9 bases identical to TRBD2. The source material was peripheral blood. This receptor was obtained from a man aged 65 to 85 with active or convalescent COVID-19. DNA for the CDR3: TGTGCCAGTAGTACCCGACTAGCGGCAGGCGGTGAGCAGTTCTTC. Encoded protein: CASSTRLAAGGEQFF.